Below are 21 T cell receptor beta chains sequenced from a single sample in a study of monozygotic twins with inflammatory bowel disease. TCRdb re-called the 5' RACE reads, yielding one record per CDR3 amino acid sequence without DNA. The table for this sample gives approximately 400,000 distinct CDR3 sequences. What was sequenced was blood. All receptors derive from a human donor with ulcerative colitis or Crohn's disease, or a healthy co-twin of an affected twin (not recorded which).

This rearrangement joins TRBV5-1 to TRBJ1-2. From germline, CDR1 is SGHRS and CDR2 YFSETQ. The CDR3 is made up of 16 amino acids. CDR3 residues: CASSQGPASSPGGYTF.

J is TRBJ2-3 and V is TRBV20-1; TCRdb outputs TRBD1, but without DNA this stays unchecked. Germline V gives CDR1 DFQATT, CDR2 SNEGSKA (reference sequence). The CDR3 covers 16 residues. CDR3 in amino acids: CSADLLAGGYTDTQYF.

CDR3 sequence: CASRLGGASGTYEQYF. The chain employs TRBV6-5 and TRBJ2-7; TCRdb lists TRBD2, though no DNA is available to test this call. This CDR3 has 16 residues. Germline V gene lookup returns CDR1 MNHEY and CDR2 SVGAGI.

The V and J genes are TRBV4-3 and TRBJ1-2; no DNA is available, so the TRBD1 call from TCRdb remains unchecked. CDR3 length: 15 residues. Germline-derived CDR1 and CDR2 are LGHNA and YSLEER. The CDR3 reads CASSQGAGGYRAYTF.

V usage is TRBV18 and J usage is TRBJ2-5; TCRdb selects TRBD1, and the lack of DNA leaves this call unchecked. The CDR3 is 16 amino acids. CDR1 is KGHSH, CDR2 LQKENI, per germline. CDR3 sequence: CASSPQVNRESETQYF.

The chain combines TRBV7-9 with TRBJ1-2; TCRdb calls TRBD1, which cannot be checked without DNA. There are 14 residues in the CDR3. Per germline, CDR1 SEHNR and CDR2 FQNEAQ (reference sequence). CDR3 amino acids: CASSSSGANYGYTF. Variable domain in full (rest from reference TRBV7-9 and TRBJ1-2): DTGVSQNPRHKITKRGQNVTFRCDPISEHNRLYWYRQTLGQGPEFLTYFQNEAQLEKSRLLSDRFSAERPKGSFSTLEIQRTEQGDSAMYLCASSSSGANYGYTFGSGTRLTVV.

The rearrangement uses TRBV10-3 and TRBJ1-2; TCRdb reports TRBD1, a call that lacks DNA to check it against. The CDR3 is 17 residues long. Germline CDR1 and CDR2: ENHRY and SYGVKD. The CDR3: CAISPGQGAGANYGYTF.

The chain couples TRBV20-1 to TRBJ2-3. The CDR3 has 11 residues. In germline, CDR1 is DFQATT, CDR2 SNEGSKA (reference sequence). CDR3 protein: CSASWGDTQYF.

The rearrangement links TRBV5-1 to TRBJ2-3. The CDR3 length is 13 residues. CDR1 and CDR2 (germline): SGHRS, YFSETQ. CDR3 sequence reads: CASAIDSGDTQYF.

The V call is TRBV2, the J call TRBJ2-3; no DNA is available, so the TRBD1 call from TCRdb remains unchecked. This CDR3 region has 15 residues. Germline CDR1 and CDR2: SNHLY and FYNNEI. CDR3 sequence: CASSESGPRGDTQYF.

The V call is TRBV5-1, the J call TRBJ2-5; TCRdb outputs TRBD1, but without DNA this stays unchecked. In germline, CDR1 is SGHRS, CDR2 YFSETQ. The length of the CDR3 is 15 residues. The CDR3 loop reads CASSLGDTVEETQYF.

This sequence joins TRBV18 and TRBJ2-5; the D call of TRBD1 rests on TCRdb alone, since no DNA is present to check it. The CDR3 is 12 amino acids. The germline V gene has CDR1 KGHSH and CDR2 LQKENI. The CDR3: CASSGQQETQYF.

V usage is TRBV5-1 and J usage is TRBJ2-1; TCRdb proposes TRBD2, but this gene call is untestable without DNA. The CDR3 spans 14 residues. The V gene's germline CDR1 is SGHRS and CDR2 YFSETQ. CDR3 residues: CASNRLAGMNEQFF.

The chain employs TRBV7-2 and TRBJ1-5; lacking DNA, the TRBD1 call made by TCRdb goes unchecked. The CDR3 length is 13 residues. Germline V CDR1 and CDR2: SGHTA, FQGNSA. Here the CDR3 reads CASAGESNQPQHF.

The chain couples TRBV4-2 to TRBJ1-5. From germline, CDR1 is LGHNA and CDR2 YNFKEQ. This CDR3 contains 18 residues. This CDR3 reads CASSQDLKAEDSNQPQHF.

The J gene is TRBJ2-1, the V gene TRBV29-1; the TRBD1 assignment by TCRdb is unverifiable without DNA. The CDR3 runs 14 residues. CDR1 and CDR2 from the germline V gene are SQVTM and ANQGSEA. This CDR3 reads CSVTGLPSYNEQFF.

The rearrangement uses TRBV12-3 or TRBV12-4 and TRBJ2-1; TCRdb's D gene call, TRBD1, goes unchecked for lack of DNA. This CDR3 region has 15 residues. CDR3 sequence: CASSLVSLAYNEQFF.

V gene TRBV12-3 or TRBV12-4 combines with J gene TRBJ1-4; the D gene TCRdb calls, TRBD1, cannot be checked with no DNA. This CDR3 spans 13 amino acids. The CDR3 loop reads CASSHTGNEKLFF.

The chain couples TRBV5-4 to TRBJ1-4; TCRdb's D call, TRBD1, is unchecked because there is no DNA. The CDR3 extends over 16 amino acids. The germline V gene encodes CDR1 SGHNT and CDR2 YYREEE (reference sequence). CDR3: CASSLNVGGGREKLFF.

The chain carries TRBV27 and TRBJ1-2. Per the germline V gene, CDR1 is MNHEY and CDR2 is SMNVEV (reference sequence). The CDR3 totals 13 residues. The CDR3 reads CASREGAINGYTF.

The rearrangement uses TRBV3-1 and TRBJ1-5; no DNA is available, so the TRBD1 call from TCRdb remains unchecked. The CDR3 extends over 14 amino acids. CDR1 is LGHDT, CDR2 YNNKEL, per germline (reference sequence). The CDR3 here is CASSQGTQGQPQHF.